These 11 T cell receptor beta chains originate from one sample sequenced in a study of immune characterization of retroperitoneal liposarcoma. TCRdb re-derived calls from the PCR reads in MiXCR, one entry per CDR3 protein. The top ten clones hold 7% to 10% of a sample with 9,900 or so distinct CDR3 sequences, around 28% of them seen once. Sequencing was carried out using tumor tissue. The source is a male donor with retroperitoneal liposarcoma.

This clonotype was observed a few times. The genes are TRBV11-2 and TRBJ2-1; D may match TRBD1 or TRBD2 (5 bases each). Germline V gene sequence: CDR1 SGHAT, CDR2 FQNNGV. Trimming took 1 base from V and 10 from J, leaving 17 bases between them. The CDR3 length is 15 residues. The CDR3: CASSLAFGGTYEQFF. As DNA, the CDR3 is TGTGCCAGCAGCTTAGCTTTTGGGGGAACCTACGAGCAGTTCTTC.

This clonotype qualifies as medium-sized (0.01 to 0.1%). The CDR3 nucleotides are TGTGCCAGTAAAGACCAAGCCCTCGGACCGGTGGAGCAGTTCTTC. It encodes CASKDQALGPVEQFF. This chain joins TRBV6-1 and TRBJ2-1; no definite D call. CDR1 and CDR2 from the germline V gene are MNHNS and SASEGT. V was clipped by 9 bases and J by 10 bases, with 25 bases between them. The CDR3 sequence is 15 residues long.

This clonotype was counted a few times. This chain connects TRBV12-3 or TRBV12-4 to TRBJ1-5, with a possible D match to TRBD1 (5 bases). The CDR3 length is 14 residues. V was pared by 2 bases and J by 7 bases, with 12 bases between. In nucleotides, the CDR3 is TGTGCCAGCAGTTTAAGGGGACTTTCACAGCCCCAGCATTTT. Its translation: CASSLRGLSQPQHF.

This chain connects TRBV12-3 or TRBV12-4 to TRBJ2-1, with 11 bases that match TRBD2. The CDR3 is 17 amino acids. V was clipped by 3 bases and J by 6 bases; unmatched bases: 10. The CDR3 coding sequence is TGTGCCAGCAGTTTGGGCCTATATAGCGGGGGGGCCAATGAGCAGTTCTTC. Protein sequence: CASSLGLYSGGANEQFF.

This clonotype was found many times. The chain combines TRBV11-1 with TRBJ2-3; unclear D gene. The CDR3 has 17 amino acids. Deletions cut 1 base from V and 5 bases from J, with 19 bases between. CDR1 is SGHAT, CDR2 FQDESV, per germline (reference sequence). The CDR3 DNA is TGTGCCAGCAGCTTAGGTACTGCGTCAGGATTGGGAGATACGCAGTATTTT. Residues: CASSLGTASGLGDTQYF.

The J gene is TRBJ2-1, the V gene TRBV6-6; tentative D call: TRBD1 (6 bases). The J call is uncertain, as TRBJ2-7 better fits the DNA end. Germline V gene sequence: CDR1 MNHNY, CDR2 SVGAGI (reference sequence). The CDR3 covers 14 residues. CDR3 region: CASSYRDTYYEQYF. CDR3 coding DNA: TGTGCCAGCAGTTACCGGGACACCTACTACGAGCAGTACTTC.

This clonotype is categorized as medium-sized. V is TRBV6-1 and J is TRBJ2-1, with TRBD2 matching 14 bases. Germline CDR1 is MNHNS and CDR2 is SASEGT. J was trimmed by 10 bases and V by 7 bases; bases with no gene match: 12. This CDR3 is 16 amino acids long. In nucleotides, the CDR3 is TGTGCCAGCATAAAGACTAGCGGGGGGGACAATTACGAGCAGTTCTTC. Amino acid sequence: CASIKTSGGDNYEQFF.

This clonotype counts as medium-sized. The CDR3 DNA reads as TGTGCCAGCAAGCGGCAGAGCTCCTACGAGCAGTACTTC. Encoded protein: CASKRQSSYEQYF. The chain employs TRBV6-1 and TRBJ2-7; D is possibly TRBD2 (5 bases). V shed 7 bases and J shed 0 bases, with 10 bases lying between them. The length of the CDR3 is 13 residues. The germline gives CDR1 MNHNS, CDR2 SASEGT.

By share of the sample, this clonotype is medium-sized (0.01 to 0.1%). This sequence joins TRBV7-2 and TRBJ2-1, with 9 bases identical to TRBD2. The better agreement between TRBJ2-7 and the DNA end casts doubt on the J call. The V gene's germline CDR1 is SGHTA and CDR2 FQGNSA. This CDR3 has 15 amino acids. CDR3 loop: CASSLDSGGYNEQYF. The CDR3, as DNA: TGTGCCAGCAGCTTAGACAGCGGGGGGTACAATGAGCAGTACTTC.

This clonotype has a handful of counts. DNA of the CDR3: TGTGCCACCAGTGATTTGCGGCAGTCTCAAGAGACCCAGTACTTC. Protein sequence: CATSDLRQSQETQYF. The V and J genes are TRBV24-1 and TRBJ2-5, with D unclear. Per germline, CDR1 KGHDR and CDR2 SFDVKD. The CDR3 contains 15 residues. Between the trimmed V and J ends, which lost 0 bases and 2 bases, there was a span of 9 bases.

By its share, this clonotype is medium-sized. The V call is TRBV6-1, the J call TRBJ2-2; D might be TRBD1 or TRBD2, each matching 5 bases. The CDR3 contains 14 residues. Germline-derived CDR1 and CDR2 are MNHNS and SASEGT. With 9 bases removed from V and 0 bases from J, the gap between germline ends came to 11 bases. CDR3 region: CASRDGPNTGELFF. The DNA of the CDR3 is TGTGCCAGTCGGGACGGACCGAACACCGGGGAGCTGTTTTTT.